This TCR beta chain was retrieved from a study of blood T cell repertoires in COVID-19. Study-level information: From the United States, Italy and Spain came samples of acute and convalescent COVID-19.

This clone was detected only a few times. Authors' analysis steps: For nucleated cells, counts were estimated from reference gene primer amplification. This table comes from immunoSEQ multiplex PCR, and its TCRdb copy is limited to in-frame clones, with some not included. For V, J and clone size, that table is used; D and trimming come from the DNA. The table includes some 160,000 clones, approximately 83% detected once. CDR1 is SGHNT, CDR2 YYREEE, per germline (reference sequence). There are 16 residues in the CDR3. V lost 0 bases and J lost 1, with 13 bases in between. The chain links TRBV5-4 to TRBJ1-1, with D maybe TRBD1 (6 bases). Sequenced sample: peripheral blood. The sequence came from a man between 65 and 85 years old with active or convalescent COVID-19. CDR3 coding DNA: TGTGCCAGCAGCTTGGGGCTAGGCAGGGGGAACACTGAAGCTTTCTTT. Translated, it gives CASSLGLGRGNTEAFF.